The 24 T cell receptor beta chains below all came from one sample that was sequenced in a study of T cell responses to AZD1222 COVID-19 vaccine. Sequencing was performed with immunoSEQ multiplex PCR; in TCRdb, only in-frame clones are kept and a portion is missing. The table has around 120,000 clones, 93% seen once. The starting material was peripheral blood, obtained 28 days after the second AZD1222 dose. All receptors come from an adult who received the AZD1222 COVID-19 vaccine.

This clone was found a few times. This rearrangement joins TRBV12-3 or TRBV12-4 to TRBJ2-1, with 10 bases matching TRBD2. The CDR3 sequence is 13 residues long. The V gene end was trimmed by 7 bases and the J gene end by 8 bases; junction bases not matched to a gene: 5. The chain's CDR3 is CASMASGSYEQFF. CDR3 in DNA: TGTGCCAGCATGGCTAGCGGGAGCTATGAGCAGTTCTTC.

The chain uses TRBV3-1 (or the pseudogene TRBV3-2) and TRBJ1-3; no clear D. Germline CDR1 and CDR2: LGHDT and YNNKEL (reference sequence). This CDR3 region has 14 residues. Trimming took off 8 bases at V and 3 bases at J, with 14 bases between the two ends. CDR3 in DNA: TGTGCCAGCGTCAAAGGGAGTTTTGGAAACACCATATATTTT. It encodes CASVKGSFGNTIYF.

This chain joins TRBV4-3 and TRBJ2-3, with D tentatively TRBD2 (6 bases). With 3 bases removed from V and 10 bases from J, the gap between germline ends came to 17 bases. The CDR3 runs 14 residues. Germline-derived CDR1 and CDR2 are LGHNA and YSLEER. Here the CDR3 reads CASSQEGRRDPQYF. Written as DNA, the CDR3 is TGCGCCAGCAGCCAGGAGGGACGGAGGGATCCGCAGTATTTT.

This clone was seen once. V is TRBV7-6 and J is TRBJ2-2, with D unresolved. Trimming took off 2 bases at V and 0 bases at J, with 13 bases between the two ends. Germline loops: CDR1 SGHVS, CDR2 FNYEAQ. CDR3 length equals 17 residues. CDR3 nucleotide sequence: TGTGCCAGCAGCTTAATGGGGTTACCCGCGAACACCGGGGAGCTGTTTTTT. It yields the protein CASSLMGLPANTGELFF.

The rearrangement uses TRBV19 and TRBJ2-1; D might be TRBD2 (7 bases). Trimming removed 7 bases from V and 0 bases from J, with 19 bases in between. CDR1 and CDR2 from the germline V gene are LNHDA and SQIVND (reference sequence). CDR3 length: 17 residues. As DNA, the CDR3 is TGTGCCAGTACCCCCCGCGGGGGCAGCGTCTCCTACAATGAGCAGTTCTTC. This translates into CASTPRGGSVSYNEQFF.

The chain employs TRBV19 and TRBJ1-2; D uncertain. Per the germline V gene, CDR1 is LNHDA and CDR2 is SQIVND (reference sequence). The CDR3 is made up of 14 amino acids. With 3 bases removed from V and 2 bases from J, the gap between germline ends came to 10 bases. The DNA of the CDR3 is TGTGCCAGTAGTATGGTCGGCGTAAACTATGGCTACACCTTC. Its translation is CASSMVGVNYGYTF.

The chain combines TRBV7-3 with TRBJ2-1; 13 bases agree with TRBD2. V lost 5 bases and J lost 10; bases outside the gene matches: 5. This CDR3 comprises 14 residues. Looked up from germline, CDR1 is SGHTA and CDR2 is FQGTGA. The CDR3 nucleotides are TGTGCCAGCAGCCCAGGACTAGCGGGGGAGGAGCAGTTCTTC. Encoded protein: CASSPGLAGEEQFF.

The J gene is TRBJ1-6, the V gene TRBV3-1 (or the pseudogene TRBV3-2); D might be TRBD1 (5 bases). Trimming cost V 4 bases and J 7 bases, with 8 bases left between them. The CDR3 length is 13 residues. In germline, CDR1 is LGHDT, CDR2 YNNKEL (reference sequence). The CDR3 nucleotides read TGTGCCAGCAGCCCCAGACAGAATTCACCCCTCCACTTT. Its translation is CASSPRQNSPLHF.

This chain joins TRBV19 and TRBJ1-2, with TRBD1 identical over 9 bases. Unmatched junction bases numbered 2, after V lost 3 bases and J lost 6 bases. The CDR3 consists of 13 residues. Germline values: CDR1 LNHDA, CDR2 SQIVND (reference sequence). This chain's CDR3 is CASSMNRGHGYTF. The CDR3 nucleotides are TGTGCCAGTAGTATGAACAGGGGGCATGGCTACACCTTC.

This rearrangement joins TRBV14 to TRBJ2-3, with 9 bases that match TRBD2. With 4 bases clipped from V and 0 bases from J, the junction kept 5 bases outside the gene matches. CDR1 SGHDN and CDR2 FVKESK come from the germline V gene. This CDR3 has 16 amino acids. In DNA, the CDR3 is TGTGCCAGCAGCCCCTTAGCGGGGGTTAGCACAGATACGCAGTATTTT. This gives the protein CASSPLAGVSTDTQYF.

The CDR3 nucleotides read TGTGCCAGTAGTTCCCGAGGGGGAGTAAATGAAAAACTGTTTTTT. Translated: CASSSRGGVNEKLFF. The rearrangement joins TRBV19 to TRBJ1-4; a weak D match, TRBD1 (6 bases). Trimming removed 5 bases at V and 5 bases at J, with 15 bases between. Germline-derived CDR1 and CDR2 are LNHDA and SQIVND (reference sequence). The CDR3 has 15 residues.

The chain is built from TRBV3-1 (or the pseudogene TRBV3-2) and TRBJ1-3, with unresolved D. CDR1 is LGHDT, CDR2 YNNKEL, per germline (reference sequence). The V and J ends lost 2 bases and 3 bases respectively, with 11 bases between them. This CDR3 has 15 residues. CDR3: CASSQTPVSGNTIYF. The CDR3 coding sequence is TGTGCCAGCAGCCAAACCCCGGTTAGTGGAAACACCATATATTTT.

The chain couples TRBV5-4 to TRBJ2-7, with 9 bases matching TRBD1. V shed 5 bases, J shed 2 bases, and the junction held 14 bases outside the gene matches. Per germline, CDR1 SGHNT and CDR2 YYREEE (reference sequence). This CDR3 is 17 amino acids long. DNA for the CDR3: TGTGCCAGCAGGCCCGGGACAGGGCTTCAAGGCACCTACGAGCAGTACTTC. This codes for CASRPGTGLQGTYEQYF.

The V gene is TRBV3-1 (or the pseudogene TRBV3-2), the J gene TRBJ2-7, with 14 bases identical to TRBD2. Germline V gene data show CDR1 as LGHDT and CDR2 as YNNKEL (reference sequence). Unmatched junction bases numbered 2, after V lost 0 bases and J lost 1 base. The CDR3 has 17 residues. CDR3 DNA: TGTGCCAGCAGCCAAGACGGGACTAGCGGGGGATCCTACGAGCAGTACTTC. Its protein product is CASSQDGTSGGSYEQYF.

CDR3 nucleotide sequence: TGTGCCAGCAGAGGATTGTACGGGGGAGCCGACGAGCAGTACTTC. This encodes CASRGLYGGADEQYF. The chain joins TRBV7-8 to TRBJ2-7, with D maybe TRBD2 (6 bases). Germline V gives CDR1 SGHVS, CDR2 FQNEAQ. This CDR3 contains 15 residues. Trimming shortened V by 6 bases and J by 5 bases, and 20 bases separated the two germline ends. The variable domain in full, completed from reference TRBV7-8 and TRBJ2-7, reads GAGVSQSPRYKVAKRGQDVALRCDPISGHVSLFWYQQALGQGPEFLTYFQNEAQLDKSGLPSDRFFAERPEGSVSTLKIQRTQQEDSAVYLCASRGLYGGADEQYFGPGTRLTVT.

This clone has just one count. The V and J genes are TRBV15 and TRBJ2-3; TRBD1 matches 8 bases. The CDR3 has 15 amino acids. The germline V gene has CDR1 LNHNV and CDR2 YYDKDF (reference sequence). V shed 1 base and J 6 bases; nucleotides not matched to a gene: 6. The CDR3 sequence is CATSRGQGIVDTQYF. CDR3 DNA sequence: TGTGCCACCAGCAGAGGACAGGGGATTGTGGATACGCAGTATTTT.

The chain carries TRBV7-9 and TRBJ2-1; D perhaps matches TRBD1 (6 bases). CDR3 length: 15 amino acids. Germline V gene data show CDR1 as SEHNR and CDR2 as FQNEAQ (reference sequence). Deletions cut 4 bases from V and 8 bases from J, with 18 bases between. The CDR3 here is CASSSPGGLGDEQFF. CDR3 sequence (DNA): TGTGCCAGCAGCTCCCCTGGGGGCCTGGGGGATGAGCAGTTCTTC.

The CDR3: CASSTGGTSNQPQHF. The CDR3 DNA sequence: TGTGCCAGCTCAACAGGGGGGACCAGCAATCAGCCCCAGCATTTT. V is TRBV18 and J is TRBJ1-5, with 8 bases matching TRBD1. The CDR3 is 15 amino acids. CDR1 KGHSH and CDR2 LQKENI come from the germline V gene. Losses at the gene ends were 5 bases for V and 1 base for J; bases not matched to a gene: 4.

The rearrangement joins TRBV19 to TRBJ2-7; possibly TRBD1 for D (6 bases). The CDR3 totals 14 residues. Trimming pared 6 bases from V and 1 base from J, leaving 13 bases between. Germline CDR1 reads LNHDA; CDR2 reads SQIVND (reference sequence). The CDR3 reads CASRRTAVSYEQYF. CDR3 sequence (DNA): TGTGCCAGTAGGCGGACAGCAGTGTCCTACGAGCAGTACTTC. Full variable domain (missing parts from reference TRBV19 and TRBJ2-7): DGGITQSPKYLFRKEGQNVTLSCEQNLNHDAMYWYRQDPGQGLRLIYYSQIVNDFQKGDIAEGYSVSREKKESFPLTVTSAQKNPTAFYLCASRRTAVSYEQYFGPGTRLTVT.

The chain combines TRBV3-1 (or the pseudogene TRBV3-2) with TRBJ1-4; TRBD1 aligns across 7 bases. After removal of 5 bases from V and 2 bases from J, the junction contained 5 bases not matched to a gene. The germline V gene encodes CDR1 LGHDT and CDR2 YNNKEL (reference sequence). The CDR3 has 15 residues. In DNA form, the CDR3 reads TGTGCCAGCAGCGCCAGGGGGTGGACTAATGAAAAACTGTTTTTT. It codes for CASSARGWTNEKLFF.

This chain uses TRBV27 with TRBJ1-1, with D perhaps matching TRBD1 (5 bases). The germline gives CDR1 MNHEY, CDR2 SMNVEV (reference sequence). The germline V and J ends were trimmed by 3 bases and 6 bases, with 11 bases remaining between them. The CDR3 has 13 residues. CDR3 amino acids: CASSFQGGAEAFF. DNA of the CDR3: TGTGCCAGCAGTTTCCAGGGCGGGGCTGAAGCTTTCTTT.

The chain couples TRBV6-2 or TRBV6-3 to TRBJ1-5; tentatively, D is TRBD1 (6 bases). The CDR3 totals 14 residues. CDR1 is MNHEY, CDR2 SVGEGT, per germline. Trimming removed 2 bases at V and 11 bases at J, with 16 bases between. For the CDR3, the DNA is TGTGCCAGCAGTTACGAGGGGACACGGAAGACCCAGCATTTT. Its protein product is CASSYEGTRKTQHF.

This clone occurred a few times. This rearrangement joins TRBV7-8 to TRBJ1-3; D unclear. Per the germline V gene, CDR1 is SGHVS and CDR2 is FQNEAQ. The CDR3 is 15 amino acids. Trimming removed 5 bases at V and 0 bases at J, with 11 bases between. CDR3 in DNA: TGTGCCAGCAGCCCCCTCGGAGGCTCTGGAAACACCATATATTTT. Amino acid sequence: CASSPLGGSGNTIYF.

The CDR3 DNA is TGTGCCAGCAGCTCCGGGACTGCGGGGGGTCAGCCCCAGCATTTT. It yields the protein CASSSGTAGGQPQHF. The rearrangement links TRBV5-8 to TRBJ1-5; perhaps TRBD1 as D (5 bases). V was cut by 3 bases and J by 6 bases, with 16 bases left in between. Germline-derived CDR1 and CDR2 are SGHTS and YDEGEE. This CDR3 is built from 15 residues.